Shown below are 5 T cell receptor beta chains from a single sample sequenced in a study of control samples from healthy donors and cancer patients. Clones were sequenced by immunoSEQ multiplex PCR, and TCRdb holds only the in-frame ones, with some missing. This sample has about 130,000 clones, with roughly 87% found just once. Sequencing input: blood. These receptors originate from a man in his late teens or twenties in good health.

The genes are TRBV7-9 and TRBJ2-2; tentatively, D is TRBD1 (6 bases). The germline V gene encodes CDR1 SEHNR and CDR2 FQNEAQ (reference sequence). Trimming left V 5 bases short and J 1 base short, with 14 bases between. CDR3 length: 16 amino acids. The CDR3 DNA is TGTGCCAGCAGCCGCAGTTTGGGACAGAACACCGGGGAGCTGTTTTTT. Translating it yields CASSRSLGQNTGELFF.

V and J are TRBV2 and TRBJ1-1, with D perhaps TRBD1 (6 bases). CDR1 and CDR2 from the germline V gene are SNHLY and FYNNEI. The CDR3 spans 14 residues. The V and J ends lost 7 bases and 5 bases respectively, with 17 bases between them. The CDR3 loop reads CASTMGGAGTEAFF. Written as DNA, the CDR3 is TGTGCCAGCACCATGGGGGGGGCCGGGACTGAAGCTTTCTTT.

This clone was observed a single time. The chain employs TRBV11-2 and TRBJ1-2; perhaps TRBD1 as D (5 bases). Germline V gene lookup returns CDR1 SGHAT and CDR2 FQNNGV. The CDR3 has 16 amino acids. V was clipped by 5 bases and J by 2 bases, with 18 bases between them. CDR3: CASSPGHIGTNYGYTF. Written as DNA, the CDR3 is TGTGCCAGCAGCCCCGGACACATTGGAACAAACTATGGCTACACCTTC.

The chain carries TRBV13 and TRBJ2-5; 13 nucleotides match TRBD2. CDR1 and CDR2 from the germline V gene are PRHDT and FYEKMQ (reference sequence). This CDR3 contains 18 residues. V dropped 4 bases and J dropped 4; count of bases not matched to a gene: 12. In DNA form, the CDR3 reads TGTGCCAGCAGCTCCCCCGGGACTAGCGGGATTGGTGCAGAGACCCAGTACTTC. Protein sequence: CASSSPGTSGIGAETQYF.

The V gene is TRBV19, the J gene TRBJ1-1; TRBD1 matches 9 bases. The germline CDR1 and CDR2 sequences are LNHDA and SQIVND (reference sequence). Germline trimming cut 3 bases from V and 4 bases from J; bases unmatched to any gene: 3. CDR3 size: 14 residues. This CDR3 reads CASSMMTGGTEAFF. The DNA of the CDR3 is TGTGCCAGTAGTATGATGACAGGGGGCACTGAAGCTTTCTTT.